This passage covers 27 T cell receptor beta chains from one sample sequenced in a study of blood T cell repertoires in COVID-19. Generated by immunoSEQ multiplex PCR, the TCRdb table keeps only in-frame clones and is missing some. The profile shows over 75,000 clones, approximately 89% of them singletons. Sequences were obtained from peripheral blood. These receptor sequences come from a human donor with active COVID-19. The donor label of this sample is uncertain.

CDR3 nucleotides: TGTGCCAGCTCACCACCTACAGGGGACAGCGGCAATCAGCCCCAGCATTTT. Protein sequence: CASSPPTGDSGNQPQHF. V and J are TRBV18 and TRBJ1-5, with 7 bases that match TRBD1. The CDR3 is 17 residues long. Germline CDR1 reads KGHSH; CDR2 reads LQKENI. Trimming cost V 0 bases and J 2 bases; bases outside gene matches: 7.

The rearrangement links TRBV19 to TRBJ2-1, with TRBD2 as a possible D gene (6 bases). The CDR3 contains 13 residues. Per the germline V gene, CDR1 is LNHDA and CDR2 is SQIVND (reference sequence). The V gene lost 6 bases and the J gene lost 2 bases, with 8 bases spanning the gap. CDR3 in DNA: TGTGCCAGTAGAACGGGGGCCTACAATGAGCAGTTCTTC. Protein product: CASRTGAYNEQFF.

The chain links TRBV27 to TRBJ1-1; D is unclear. V was shortened by 3 bases and J by 1 base, with 9 bases between the two germline ends. The germline gives CDR1 MNHEY, CDR2 SMNVEV (reference sequence). The CDR3 sequence is 14 residues long. DNA of the CDR3: TGTGCCAGCAGTTTTCTGGGCTCGAACACTGAAGCTTTCTTT. As protein: CASSFLGSNTEAFF.

The chain recombines TRBV9 with TRBJ2-5; D not certain. This CDR3 comprises 11 residues. Germline CDR1 and CDR2: SGDLS and YYNGEE. Trimming shortened V by 4 bases and J by 5 bases, and 6 bases separated the two germline ends. The CDR3 loop is CASSLFETQYF. CDR3 sequence (DNA): TGTGCCAGCAGCCTTTTTGAGACCCAGTACTTC.

The chain is built from TRBV5-1 and TRBJ2-1; a weak D match, TRBD1 (7 bases). V dropped 3 bases and J dropped 2 bases, with 18 bases sitting between them. The CDR3 spans 17 residues. Germline V gene lookup returns CDR1 SGHRS and CDR2 YFSETQ. The CDR3 nucleotides read TGCGCCAGCAGCTCACTAGGAGGGGGCGTCCCCTACAATGAGCAGTTCTTC. Its protein product is CASSSLGGGVPYNEQFF.

This chain uses TRBV9 with TRBJ2-7; tentative D call: TRBD2 (6 bases). Germline CDR1 and CDR2: SGDLS and YYNGEE. The CDR3 runs to 15 residues. Trimming stripped 2 bases from V and 2 bases from J, with 14 bases between. The CDR3 DNA reads TGTGCCAGCAGCGTCGACCTGGGGGGAACCTACGAGCAGTACTTC. Protein product: CASSVDLGGTYEQYF.

The chain joins TRBV6-4 to TRBJ2-2, with 8 bases fitting TRBD1. Looked up from germline, CDR1 is MRHNA and CDR2 is SNTAGT. This CDR3 is 15 amino acids long. The trim removed 0 bases at V and 3 bases at J, leaving 0 bases unmatched. The CDR3 sequence: CASSDSTGDTGELFF. In DNA form, the CDR3 reads TGTGCCAGCAGTGACTCGACAGGGGACACCGGGGAGCTGTTTTTT.

The rearrangement uses TRBV25-1 and TRBJ2-1; 9 positions agree with TRBD1. V lost 5 bases, J lost 5 bases, and 7 bases stayed unmatched. The length of the CDR3 is 15 residues. Germline V CDR1 and CDR2: MGHDK, SYGVNS. The CDR3 protein is CASSNDRGSDNEQFF. The CDR3 nucleotides read TGTGCCAGCAGTAACGACAGGGGGTCGGACAATGAGCAGTTCTTC.

This sequence joins TRBV4-3 and TRBJ2-7, with D perhaps TRBD1 (6 bases). Trimming removed 0 bases from V and 3 bases from J, with 12 bases in between. CDR3 length equals 15 residues. CDR1 is LGHNA, CDR2 YSLEER, per germline. Here the CDR3 DNA reads TGCGCCAGCAGCCAAGAGTTGGACAGAGACTACGAGCAGTACTTC. This codes for CASSQELDRDYEQYF.

The chain couples TRBV9 to TRBJ2-5; 7 nucleotides align to TRBD1. With V trimmed by 4 bases and J by 0 bases, 12 bases remained unmatched. This CDR3 has 17 residues. Germline V gene sequence: CDR1 SGDLS, CDR2 YYNGEE. CDR3 sequence: CASSPGTDRVYQETQYF. The CDR3 DNA reads TGTGCCAGCAGCCCCGGCACCGACAGGGTGTACCAAGAGACCCAGTACTTC. Based on the CDR3 plus reference TRBV9 and TRBJ2-5, the full variable domain is DSGVTQTPKHLITATGQRVTLRCSPRSGDLSVYWYQQSLDQGLQFLIQYYNGEERAKGNILERFSAQQFPDLHSELNLSSLELGDSALYFCASSPGTDRVYQETQYFGPGTRLLVL.

This clone was seen more than once but under ten times. The CDR3 DNA sequence: TGTGCCAGCAGTTTTCTCGGACAGCCCCTAAACACCTTC. As protein: CASSFLGQPLNTF. The J gene is TRBJ1-2, the V gene TRBV27; possibly TRBD1 for D (6 bases). V was clipped by 3 bases and J by 12 bases, with 17 bases between them. Germline V gene lookup returns CDR1 MNHEY and CDR2 SMNVEV (reference sequence). This CDR3 spans 13 amino acids.

This rearrangement joins TRBV2 to TRBJ2-1; a weak D match, TRBD2 (6 bases). The CDR3 is 11 residues long. V lost 7 bases to trimming and J lost 12 bases, with 13 bases between them. CDR1 is SNHLY, CDR2 FYNNEI, per germline. The CDR3 nucleotides read TGTGCCAGCAACGCGGGGATTGGGCAGTTCTTC. Translating gives CASNAGIGQFF.

This clone appeared a single time. This sequence joins TRBV5-4 and TRBJ2-1; D is ambiguous. V shed 0 bases and J shed 0 bases, with 10 bases lying between them. The CDR3 consists of 16 residues. Germline CDR1 SGHNT, CDR2 YYREEE (reference sequence). This CDR3 reads CASSLGGSSSYNEQFF. CDR3 sequence (DNA): TGTGCCAGCAGCTTGGGTGGCTCTAGCTCCTACAATGAGCAGTTCTTC.

This clone was seen a few times. CDR3 loop: CASSFTSSYNSPLHF. In DNA, the CDR3 is TGTGCCAGCAGTTTTACATCCTCCTATAATTCACCCCTCCACTTT. This chain uses TRBV2 with TRBJ1-6; no definite D call. CDR1 SNHLY and CDR2 FYNNEI come from the germline V gene. CDR3 size: 15 residues. Trimming shortened V by 5 bases and J by 0 bases, and 8 bases separated the two germline ends.

V usage is TRBV6-6 and J usage is TRBJ2-1; TRBD2 matches 9 bases. CDR1 is MNHNY, CDR2 SVGAGI, per germline (reference sequence). J lost 8 bases, V lost 2 bases, and 10 bases had no gene match. There are 16 residues in the CDR3. The CDR3 nucleotides read TGTGCCAGCAGTTACGGGCTAGCGGGGCCTAACGATGAGCAGTTCTTC. This translates into CASSYGLAGPNDEQFF.

CDR3 amino acids: CATRGTGLGGYEQFF. Written as DNA, the CDR3 is TGTGCCACCAGGGGGACAGGTCTAGGAGGGTATGAGCAGTTCTTC. This sequence joins TRBV15 and TRBJ2-1; 8 bases fit TRBD1. V shed 6 bases and J 8 bases; nucleotides not matched to a gene: 12. This CDR3 has 15 residues. The germline V gene encodes CDR1 LNHNV and CDR2 YYDKDF (reference sequence).

V usage is TRBV7-2 and J usage is TRBJ2-1; D is possibly TRBD2 (6 bases). This CDR3 region has 14 residues. The V and J ends lost 1 base and 4 bases respectively, with 8 bases between them. The germline gives CDR1 SGHTA, CDR2 FQGNSA. This CDR3 reads CASSLDRGYNEQFF. DNA of the CDR3: TGTGCCAGCAGCTTAGATCGGGGGTACAATGAGCAGTTCTTC.

The J gene is TRBJ2-1, the V gene TRBV7-9, with 16 bases matching TRBD2. V dropped 5 bases and J dropped 0; count of bases not matched to a gene: 7. The CDR3 is 19 amino acids. The germline V gene has CDR1 SEHNR and CDR2 FQNEAQ (reference sequence). As DNA, the CDR3 is TGTGCCAGCAGCCTGGGACTAGCGGGGGGGATCAGCTCCTACAATGAGCAGTTCTTC. Protein: CASSLGLAGGISSYNEQFF. The variable domain in full, with the rest retrieved from reference TRBV7-9 and TRBJ2-1, is DTGVSQNPRHKITKRGQNVTFRCDPISEHNRLYWYRQTLGQGPEFLTYFQNEAQLEKSRLLSDRFSAERPKGSFSTLEIQRTEQGDSAMYLCASSLGLAGGISSYNEQFFGPGTRLTVL.

V and J are TRBV9 and TRBJ1-1; D unclear. V was cut by 4 bases and J by 1 base, with 8 bases left in between. The CDR3 sequence is 13 residues long. CDR1 is SGDLS and CDR2 is YYNGEE in the germline V gene. The CDR3 here is CASSKLPNTEAFF. The CDR3 DNA reads as TGTGCCAGCAGCAAACTCCCGAACACTGAAGCTTTCTTT.

This clone showed up just once. The chain has TRBV6-2 or TRBV6-3 and TRBJ2-7, with D tentatively TRBD1 (6 bases). CDR1 and CDR2 from the germline V gene are MNHEY and SVGEGT. This CDR3 is built from 16 residues. Trimming pared 5 bases from V and 5 bases from J, leaving 22 bases between. The CDR3 bases are TGTGCCAGCAGTCCCAGCCCAGGGGAAGGGTTGAACGAGCAGTACTTC. It codes for CASSPSPGEGLNEQYF.

The chain combines TRBV2 with TRBJ2-2, with a possible D match to TRBD1 (6 bases). Germline CDR1 reads SNHLY; CDR2 reads FYNNEI. The CDR3 runs 17 residues. Trimming removed 3 bases at V and 7 bases at J, with 21 bases between. This CDR3 is CASSDTATGRRVGELFF. The CDR3 DNA sequence: TGTGCCAGCAGTGATACTGCGACAGGCCGGCGGGTCGGGGAGCTGTTTTTT.

The genes are TRBV5-4 and TRBJ1-6; 9 bases map to TRBD1. This CDR3 comprises 16 residues. Losses at the gene ends were 4 bases for V and 1 base for J; bases not matched to a gene: 3. Per the germline V gene, CDR1 is SGHNT and CDR2 is YYREEE (reference sequence). CDR3 sequence: CASSRDRASYNSPLHF. The CDR3 DNA sequence: TGTGCCAGCAGCCGGGACAGGGCTTCCTATAATTCACCCCTCCACTTT.

V gene TRBV19 combines with J gene TRBJ1-6; 9 nucleotides agree with TRBD1. V lost 5 bases to trimming and J lost 7 bases; unmatched junction nucleotides: 6. The CDR3 sequence is 15 residues long. Germline V CDR1 and CDR2: LNHDA, SQIVND (reference sequence). CDR3 protein: CASSVGTGSNSPLHF. The CDR3 nucleotides read TGTGCCAGTAGTGTCGGGACAGGGTCAAATTCACCCCTCCACTTT.

This chain uses TRBV3-1 (or the pseudogene TRBV3-2) with TRBJ2-1, with 10 nucleotides matching TRBD2. V was pared by 6 bases and J by 8 bases, with 4 bases of the junction left unmatched. Germline V gives CDR1 LGHDT, CDR2 YNNKEL (reference sequence). The CDR3 has 13 residues. This CDR3 is CASRASGGDEQFF. The CDR3 DNA is TGTGCCAGCAGGGCTAGCGGGGGCGATGAGCAGTTCTTC.

This clone was recorded only once. Here the CDR3 DNA reads TGTGCCAGCAGTGATCTGGGAGAGCTCTACGAGCAGTACTTC. Amino acid sequence: CASSDLGELYEQYF. The chain carries TRBV25-1 and TRBJ2-7, with D perhaps TRBD2 (5 bases). The germline V and J ends were trimmed by 3 bases and 3 bases, with 12 bases remaining between them. This CDR3 is 14 amino acids long. Germline values: CDR1 MGHDK, CDR2 SYGVNS.

V gene TRBV4-1 combines with J gene TRBJ2-5; 7 bases align to TRBD2. CDR1 is MGHRA, CDR2 YSYEKL, per germline. This CDR3 has 16 residues. V lost 0 bases, J lost 2 bases, and 6 bases stayed unmatched. The CDR3 is CASSQDLSGAQETQYF. Here the CDR3 DNA reads TGCGCCAGCAGCCAAGACCTCAGCGGGGCGCAAGAGACCCAGTACTTC.

The V and J genes are TRBV2 and TRBJ2-4; 7 bases are shared with TRBD2. V gave up 9 bases and J gave up 0 bases; unmatched junction bases: 11. The CDR3 has 16 amino acids. Germline CDR1 is SNHLY and CDR2 is FYNNEI. DNA for the CDR3: TGTGCCAGTAGGGAGGGGACGCGGGCAGCCAAAAACATTCAGTACTTC. This translates into CASREGTRAAKNIQYF.